This TCR beta chain is drawn from a study of blood T cell repertoires in COVID-19. Study overall: Samples came from the United States, Italy and Spain, spanning acute and convalescent COVID-19.

This clone showed up just once. Germline V gene data show CDR1 as SQVTM and CDR2 as ANQGSEA. V gave up 1 base and J gave up 4 bases, with 16 bases separating them. The CDR3 is 15 residues long. Original data processing: Estimated nucleated cell counts came from reference gene primer amplification. Clones were read by immunoSEQ multiplex PCR, and TCRdb kept only the in-frame ones, dropping some. Clonal size and the V and J genes are those of that table, whereas D and trimming came from the DNA. This table holds about 140,000 clones, more than 75% found once. This clonotype originated in a woman between 45 and 60 years old with acute or convalescent COVID-19. The specimen sequenced was peripheral blood. The V and J genes are TRBV29-1 and TRBJ1-1; a weak D match, TRBD1 (5 bases). Here the CDR3 DNA reads TGCAGCGTTGAAGGGGTAACCTCTAGGGGCACTGAAGCTTTCTTT. It translates to CSVEGVTSRGTEAFF.